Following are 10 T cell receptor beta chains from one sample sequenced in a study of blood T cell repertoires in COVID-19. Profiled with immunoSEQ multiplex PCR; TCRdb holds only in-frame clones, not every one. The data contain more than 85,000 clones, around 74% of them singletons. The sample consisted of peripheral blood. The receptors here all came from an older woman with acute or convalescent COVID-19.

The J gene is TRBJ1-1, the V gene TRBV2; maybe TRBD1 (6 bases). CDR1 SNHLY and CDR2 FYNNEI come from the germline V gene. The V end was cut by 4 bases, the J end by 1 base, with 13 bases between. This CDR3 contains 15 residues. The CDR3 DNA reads TGTGCCAGCAGTGGAGGCAGGGGTCCGAACACTGAAGCTTTCTTT. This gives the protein CASSGGRGPNTEAFF.

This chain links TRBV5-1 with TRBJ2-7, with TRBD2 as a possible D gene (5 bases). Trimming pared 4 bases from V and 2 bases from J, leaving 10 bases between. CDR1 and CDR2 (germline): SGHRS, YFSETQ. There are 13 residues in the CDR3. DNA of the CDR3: TGCGCCAGCAGCCTGGACTCTGCCTACGAGCAGTACTTC. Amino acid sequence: CASSLDSAYEQYF.

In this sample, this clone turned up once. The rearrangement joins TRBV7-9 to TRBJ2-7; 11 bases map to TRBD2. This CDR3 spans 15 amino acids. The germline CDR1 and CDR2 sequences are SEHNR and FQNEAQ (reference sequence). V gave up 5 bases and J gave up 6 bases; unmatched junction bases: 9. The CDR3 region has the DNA TGTGCCAGCAGCCCAGTTAGCGGGGGGGCTGCCGAGCAGTACTTC. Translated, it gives CASSPVSGGAAEQYF.

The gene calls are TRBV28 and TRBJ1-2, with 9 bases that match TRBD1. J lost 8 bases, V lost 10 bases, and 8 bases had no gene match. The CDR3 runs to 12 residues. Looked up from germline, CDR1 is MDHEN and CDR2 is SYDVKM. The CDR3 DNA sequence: TGTGCCACAGGGACAGGGAGTTGGGGCTACACCTTC. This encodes CATGTGSWGYTF.

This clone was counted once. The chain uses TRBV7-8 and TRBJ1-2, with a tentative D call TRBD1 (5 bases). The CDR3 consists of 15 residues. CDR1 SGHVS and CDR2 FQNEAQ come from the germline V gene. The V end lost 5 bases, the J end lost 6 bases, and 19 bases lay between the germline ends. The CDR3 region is CASSDNRDWVHGYTF. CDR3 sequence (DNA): TGTGCCAGCAGCGATAACCGGGACTGGGTACATGGCTACACCTTC. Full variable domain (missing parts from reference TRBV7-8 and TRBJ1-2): GAGVSQSPRYKVAKRGQDVALRCDPISGHVSLFWYQQALGQGPEFLTYFQNEAQLDKSGLPSDRFFAERPEGSVSTLKIQRTQQEDSAVYLCASSDNRDWVHGYTFGSGTRLTVV.

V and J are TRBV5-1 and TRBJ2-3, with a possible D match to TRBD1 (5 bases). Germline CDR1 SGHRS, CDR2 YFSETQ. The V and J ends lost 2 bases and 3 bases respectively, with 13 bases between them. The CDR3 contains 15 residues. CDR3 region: CASSFDSAGTDTQYF. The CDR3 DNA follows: TGCGCCAGCAGCTTCGACAGCGCCGGGACAGATACGCAGTATTTT.

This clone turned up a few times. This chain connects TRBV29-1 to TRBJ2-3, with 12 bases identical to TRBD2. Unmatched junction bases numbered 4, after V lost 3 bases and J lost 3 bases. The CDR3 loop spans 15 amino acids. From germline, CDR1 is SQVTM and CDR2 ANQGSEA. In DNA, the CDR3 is TGCAGCGTTGATGGGCTAGCGGGGGGGACAGATACGCAGTATTTT. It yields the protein CSVDGLAGGTDTQYF.

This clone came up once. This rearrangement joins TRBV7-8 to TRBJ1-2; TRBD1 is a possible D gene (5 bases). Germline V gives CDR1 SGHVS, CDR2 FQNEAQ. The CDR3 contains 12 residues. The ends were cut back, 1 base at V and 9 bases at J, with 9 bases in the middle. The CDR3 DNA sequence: TGTGCCAGCAGCTTAGGGCAGGGAAGCTACACCTTC. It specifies CASSLGQGSYTF.

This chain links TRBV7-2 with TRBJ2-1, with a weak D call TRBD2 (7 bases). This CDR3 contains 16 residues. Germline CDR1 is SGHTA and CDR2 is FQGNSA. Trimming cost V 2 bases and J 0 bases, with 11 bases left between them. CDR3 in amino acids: CASSLPGGPSYNEQFF. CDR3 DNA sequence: TGTGCCAGCAGCTTACCCGGGGGGCCCTCCTACAATGAGCAGTTCTTC.

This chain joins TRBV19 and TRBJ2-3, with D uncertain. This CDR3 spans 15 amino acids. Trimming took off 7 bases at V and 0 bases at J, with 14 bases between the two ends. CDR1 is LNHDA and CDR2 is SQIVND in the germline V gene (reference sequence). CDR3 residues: CASTPESSSTDTQYF. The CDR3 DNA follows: TGTGCCAGTACCCCAGAGAGTAGCAGCACAGATACGCAGTATTTT.